The entry below describes one T cell receptor (beta chain). What it recognizes is unknown. The record originates from a study of shared clonotypes between healthy human individuals. General study findings and limits: Blood alone was sampled, and tissue repertoires likely differ. Naive subsets usually exceeded memory subsets in estimated richness.

Trimming left V 2 bases short and J 1 base short, with 8 bases between. The CDR3 runs 13 residues. Germline lookup yields CDR1 GTSNPN and CDR2 SVGIG (reference sequence). Some clones are missing from TCRdb's copy, which holds only in-frame ones; the method was immunoSEQ multiplex PCR. The sample carries about 1 million clones, more than 60% recorded once. The TCR sequence derives from a man younger than 35 in good health. The sample comprised memory CD4+ T cells sorted from blood. Sample subset: CD45RA-negative fraction. This chain links TRBV30 with TRBJ2-5; D is ambiguous. The CDR3, as DNA: TGTGCCTGGAGTCCCCAGGTCCAAGAGACCCAGTACTTC. Translated, it gives CAWSPQVQETQYF.